The 13 T cell receptor beta chains given below trace back to one sample, sequenced in a study of CD8+ T cells in alopecia areata. Sequencing templates came from extracted RNA that was reverse transcribed into cDNA. This table comes from immunoSEQ multiplex PCR, and its TCRdb copy is limited to in-frame clones, with some not included. The sample lists 130,000 to 150,000 clones, around four fifths occurring once. Specified treatment: oral pan-JAK inhibitor, 5-10 mg twice daily. The sample was CD8+ T cells sorted from blood, taken at week 4, from a patient treated with tofacitinib. These receptor sequences come from a human donor with alopecia areata.

This sequence joins TRBV5-6 and TRBJ2-3; D may be TRBD1 (5 bases). This CDR3 spans 13 amino acids. The germline gives CDR1 SGHDT, CDR2 YYEEEE. The germline V and J ends were trimmed by 0 bases and 6 bases, with 8 bases remaining between them. CDR3 nucleotide sequence: TGTGCCAGCAGCTTGGGGGGCAGGGATACGCAGTATTTT. This encodes CASSLGGRDTQYF.

The rearrangement links TRBV7-8 to TRBJ2-1, with D possibly TRBD2 on 6 matching bases. CDR1 is SGHVS, CDR2 FQNEAQ, per germline. The ends were cut back, 5 bases at V and 4 bases at J, with 15 bases in the middle. The CDR3 loop spans 15 amino acids. The CDR3 DNA sequence: TGTGCCAGCAGCCTCCGAGGAGGGGTTTACAATGAGCAGTTCTTC. This translates into CASSLRGGVYNEQFF.

Regarding this clone: An end of the junction does not agree with germline; a read error may underlie this. This chain connects TRBV2 to TRBJ2-1; D remains ambiguous. Germline-derived CDR1 and CDR2 are SNHLY and FYNNEI. This CDR3 contains 11 residues. The CDR3 region is CASSVMSRSLF. Here the CDR3 DNA reads TGTGCCAGCAGTGTCATGTCCCGATCGCTCTTC.

The rearrangement uses TRBV4-1 and TRBJ1-1; TRBD1 agrees at 7 bases. Germline loops: CDR1 MGHRA, CDR2 YSYEKL. V shed 6 bases and J 0 bases; nucleotides not matched to a gene: 4. CDR3 length: 14 residues. For the CDR3, the DNA is TGCGCCAGCAGGCTGGGACAGATGAACACTGAAGCTTTCTTT. Its protein product is CASRLGQMNTEAFF.

The chain recombines TRBV7-8 with TRBJ2-7; TRBD1 matches at 7 bases. Germline values: CDR1 SGHVS, CDR2 FQNEAQ. This CDR3 region has 13 residues. Trimming at V came to 1 base and at J to 5 bases, leaving 2 bases not matched to a gene. The CDR3 DNA reads as TGTGCCAGCAGCTTAGACAGGGGCGACGAGCAGTACTTC. Translated, it gives CASSLDRGDEQYF.

The chain recombines TRBV15 with TRBJ2-7, with 9 bases lining up with TRBD1. The CDR3 has 17 amino acids. Germline CDR1 and CDR2: LNHNV and YYDKDF (reference sequence). Trimming took 4 bases from V and 5 from J; bases not matched to a gene: 15. CDR3 protein: CATSKMGDRAAGDEQYF. DNA for the CDR3: TGTGCCACCAGCAAAATGGGGGACAGGGCCGCTGGCGACGAGCAGTACTTC.

A single count supports this clone. This sequence joins TRBV6-6 and TRBJ2-5; D is perhaps TRBD1 (5 bases). This CDR3 contains 14 residues. CDR1 and CDR2 from the germline V gene are MNHNY and SVGAGI (reference sequence). V lost 0 bases to trimming and J lost 4 bases, with 9 bases between them. DNA of the CDR3: TGTGCCAGCAGTTACTCCGACAGAAGAGAGACCCAGTACTTC. This encodes CASSYSDRRETQYF.

The chain has TRBV2 and TRBJ2-3, with D tentatively TRBD1 (6 bases). Germline V gene lookup returns CDR1 SNHLY and CDR2 FYNNEI. The CDR3 consists of 16 residues. Trimming took off 7 bases at V and 0 bases at J, with 17 bases between the two ends. CDR3 in DNA: TGTGCCAGCACCAACCCAGACAGGCCCAGCACAGATACGCAGTATTTT. Translating gives CASTNPDRPSTDTQYF. The full variable domain, completed using reference TRBV2 and TRBJ2-3, is EPEVTQTPSHQVTQMGQEVILRCVPISNHLYFYWYRQILGQKVEFLVSFYNNEISEKSEIFDDQFSVERPDGSNFTLKIRSTKLEDSAMYFCASTNPDRPSTDTQYFGPGTRLTVL.

The V gene is TRBV2, the J gene TRBJ2-7, with a weak D call TRBD1 (5 bases). This CDR3 comprises 13 residues. CDR1 is SNHLY and CDR2 is FYNNEI in the germline V gene. Trimming shortened V by 7 bases and J by 6 bases, and 16 bases separated the two germline ends. This chain's CDR3 is CASKAIWQGEQYF. DNA of the CDR3: TGTGCCAGCAAGGCCATCTGGCAGGGCGAGCAGTACTTC.

The gene calls are TRBV29-1 and TRBJ2-3, with 9 nucleotides matching TRBD2. Per the germline V gene, CDR1 is SQVTM and CDR2 is ANQGSEA. With 8 bases clipped from V and 4 bases from J, the junction kept 10 bases outside the gene matches. There are 14 residues in the CDR3. The CDR3 spells CSSLSGGRADTQYF. CDR3 sequence (DNA): TGCAGCTCTCTCAGCGGGGGGAGGGCAGATACGCAGTATTTT.

For this clone: Distinct nucleotide sequences in the sample also encode this CDR3. In nucleotides, the CDR3 is TGCGCCAGCAGCCAAGTCGCTGATAGCTCCTACGAGCAGTACTTC. Amino acid sequence: CASSQVADSSYEQYF. This rearrangement joins TRBV4-1 to TRBJ2-7; D call uncertain. Germline V lookup: CDR1 MGHRA, CDR2 YSYEKL. Trimming removed 1 base from V and 0 bases from J, with 10 bases in between. This CDR3 is 15 amino acids long.

The chain links TRBV7-6 to TRBJ2-1; D may be TRBD2 (6 bases). CDR3 length: 13 residues. Germline CDR1 reads SGHVS; CDR2 reads FNYEAQ. The ends were cut back, 4 bases at V and 10 bases at J, with 14 bases in the middle. In DNA, the CDR3 is TGTGCCAGCAGCTCCGGAGGGCAGTGGGAGCAGTTCTTC. Its translation is CASSSGGQWEQFF.

The CDR3 DNA follows: TGTGCCAGCAGCGTAGGGGCAGGGCTTAACGAGCAGTACTTC. This translates into CASSVGAGLNEQYF. The chain has TRBV9 and TRBJ2-7, with TRBD1 as a possible D gene (5 bases). CDR1 is SGDLS and CDR2 is YYNGEE in the germline V gene. CDR3 size: 14 residues. V was shortened by 0 bases and J by 5 bases, with 12 bases between the two germline ends. Full variable domain (outside the CDR3, taken from reference TRBV9 and TRBJ2-7): DSGVTQTPKHLITATGQRVTLRCSPRSGDLSVYWYQQSLDQGLQFLIQYYNGEERAKGNILERFSAQQFPDLHSELNLSSLELGDSALYFCASSVGAGLNEQYFGPGTRLTVT.